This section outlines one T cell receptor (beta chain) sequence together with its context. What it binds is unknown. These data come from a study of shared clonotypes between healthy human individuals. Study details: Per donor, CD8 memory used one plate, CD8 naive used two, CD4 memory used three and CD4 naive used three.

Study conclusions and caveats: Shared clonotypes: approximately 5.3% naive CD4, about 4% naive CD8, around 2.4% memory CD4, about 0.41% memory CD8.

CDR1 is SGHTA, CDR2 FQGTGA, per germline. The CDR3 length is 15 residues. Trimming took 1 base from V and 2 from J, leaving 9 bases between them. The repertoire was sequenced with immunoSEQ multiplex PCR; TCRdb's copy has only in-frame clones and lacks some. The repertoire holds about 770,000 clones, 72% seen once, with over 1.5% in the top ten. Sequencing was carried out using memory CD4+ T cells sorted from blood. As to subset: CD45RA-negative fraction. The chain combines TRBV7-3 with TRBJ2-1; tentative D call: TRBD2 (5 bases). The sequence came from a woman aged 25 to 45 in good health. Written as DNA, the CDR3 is TGTGCCAGCAGCTTAAATCCCGGGACCTACAATGAGCAGTTCTTC. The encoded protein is CASSLNPGTYNEQFF.